The clone carrying this T cell receptor beta chain has just a few counts. Antigen specificity is unknown. RNA transcripts were the template for amplifying TCR beta CDR3 regions. In the first-round RT-PCR of the TCR CDR3, the HTBI primer set was used. Using its own MiXCR run on the multiplex PCR reads, TCRdb lists one record per CDR3 protein. The sample includes about 400,000 distinct CDR3 sequences, less than 20% of them seen just once. This entry is derived from a study of T cells in Graves' hyperthyroidism and ophthalmopathy. Study-wide points: The blood repertoire included most of the expanded thyroid clonotypes above 0.001.

Participants, patients aged 18 to 65, had newly diagnosed hyperthyroidism with a duration under 2 months. Exclusion of a patient resulted from uncontrolled infection, other autoimmune disease, pregnancy or lactation. Thyroid ultrasound, orbital computed tomography, clinical symptoms, and serum thyroxine and TRAb underpinned diagnoses. This clonotype originated in a woman aged 18-29 years with Graves' hyperthyroidism. What was sequenced was blood.

The CDR3 is CASSLGVPETEAFF. The DNA for the CDR3 is TGCGCCAGCAGCTTGGGGGTCCCCGAGACTGAAGCTTTCTTT. This chain connects TRBV5-1 to TRBJ1-1; no firm D call. Germline CDR1 SGHRS, CDR2 YFSETQ. CDR3 size: 14 residues. V was pared by 0 bases and J by 5 bases, with 11 bases between.